Reported below is one T cell receptor (beta chain). Its antigen is still unknown. Germline V gene data show CDR1 as MNHEY and CDR2 as SVGAGI. Trimming took off 2 bases at V and 7 bases at J, with 9 bases between the two ends. The CDR3 loop spans 12 amino acids. The record originates from a study of PD-1 blockade in classical Hodgkin lymphoma. Study-wide findings and caveats: Those starting nivolumab under 1 year post-ASCT were excluded. Reports indicated that newly diagnosed patients had lower baseline TCR diversity than healthy donors did. CD4+ TCR diversity, unlike CD8+, rose significantly by C4D1.

Profiling relied on immunoSEQ multiplex PCR, and the TCRdb table lists in-frame clones only, not all of them. This table has just over 60,000 clones, approximately 89% appearing once. Brentuximab vedotin exposure varied, and every patient relapsed after autologous stem cell transplantation. Complete response, partial response or progressive disease constituted the best responses recorded. The V and J genes are TRBV6-5 and TRBJ2-7; D is perhaps TRBD1 or TRBD2 (6 bases each). Here the sequenced sample was peripheral blood mononuclear cells (PBMCs), taken at baseline. The sequence came from a human donor with classical Hodgkin lymphoma. In DNA, the CDR3 is TGTGCCAGCAGTTACACAGGGAGGGAGCAGTACTTC. It translates to CASSYTGREQYF.